These T cell receptor beta chains were read from a single sample in a study of blood T cell repertoires in COVID-19. Clones were read by immunoSEQ multiplex PCR, and TCRdb kept only the in-frame ones, dropping some. The table has over 250,000 clones, 80% to 90% seen once. Sequencing input: peripheral blood. The origin of the receptors is a woman between 50 and 59 years old with acute or convalescent COVID-19. CDR3s include the opening cysteine and the closing phenylalanine or tryptophan. A D gene is named only where the DNA matches it firmly. Clone size appears in some rows only: once, few, many, or a class for an expanded clone.

>TRBD1|TRBJ1-4|14|.|TRBV5-1
TGCGCCAGCAAAGTGACAGGGGCTAATGAAAAACTGTTTTTT
CASKVTGANEKLFF
>TRBD2|TRBJ2-6|19|.|TRBV18
TGTGCCAGCTCACCACCCTGGACTAGCGGGAGGGTGGGGGCCAACGTCCTGACTTTC
CASSPPWTSGRVGANVLTF
>.|TRBJ2-7|14|once|TRBV28
TGTGCCAGCAGCTATAGCGGACGAATAGGGGAGCAGTACTTC
CASSYSGRIGEQYF
>.|TRBJ1-3|13|.|TRBV5-8
TGTGCCAGCAGGAAGAGCGCTGGAAACACCATATATTTT
CASRKSAGNTIYF
>.|TRBJ2-3|13|.|TRBV7-2
TGTGCCAGCAGCTTAGGATCAGGGGATACGCAGTATTTT
CASSLGSGDTQYF
>TRBD2|TRBJ2-3|16|.|TRBV27
TGTGCCAGCAGTTTATACCTAGCGGCGCGCACAGATACGCAGTATTTT
CASSLYLAARTDTQYF
>.|TRBJ1-1|12|.|TRBV7-9
TGTGCCAGCAGCCTGATAGTTATCGGAGCTTTCTTT
CASSLIVIGAFF
>.|TRBJ2-5|18|.|TRBV4-1
TGCGCCAGCAGCCAAGAAGCGACCGGGAGTTCCACCCAAGAGACCCAGTACTTC
CASSQEATGSSTQETQYF
>TRBD1|TRBJ2-1|13|.|TRBV6-5
TGTGCCAGCAGTCCCGACGACAGGGCCTGGCAGTTCTTC
CASSPDDRAWQFF
>.|TRBJ1-4|14|few|TRBV19
TGTGCCAGTAGAAGGCGGTCGACTAATGAAAAACTGTTTTTT
CASRRRSTNEKLFF
>.|TRBJ2-2|13|.|TRBV6-4
TGTGCCAGCAGCGGACAAAACACCGGGGAGCTGTTTTTT
CASSGQNTGELFF
>.|TRBJ1-1|16|.|TRBV27
TGTGCCAGCAGTTTACGACGGGGGGCCTTGAACACTGAAGCTTTCTTT
CASSLRRGALNTEAFF
>.|TRBJ1-4|17|.|TRBV7-9
TGTGCCAGCAGCTTCACCCCCACAACAGGGTTTGGTGAAAAACTGTTTTTT
CASSFTPTTGFGEKLFF
>.|TRBJ2-7|13|few|TRBV6-5
TGTGCCAGCAGTTACCCAGGGGCCTACGAGCAGTACTTC
CASSYPGAYEQYF
>.|TRBJ2-2|15|few|TRBV5-4
TGTGCCAGCAGCCTCGAGCGACAGCACACCGGGGAGCTGTTTTTT
CASSLERQHTGELFF
>.|TRBJ2-7|16|few|TRBV12-5
TGTGCTAGTGGTTTGGGCCGTTCAGGTTGTTCCTACGAGCAGTACTTC
CASGLGRSGCSYEQYF
>.|TRBJ2-3|13|.|TRBV29-1
TGCAGCGTTATCAGGGGCTCCACAGATACGCAGTATTTT
CSVIRGSTDTQYF
>TRBD2|TRBJ2-7|16|.|TRBV5-4
TGTGCCAGCAGCCGGAGGACTAGCGGGGTGAACTACGAGCAGTACTTC
CASSRRTSGVNYEQYF